One sample yielded the 3 T cell receptor beta chains listed below, sequenced in a study of T cell responses to AZD1222 COVID-19 vaccine (dated by TCRdb to the early 2020s). Library prep was done by the immunoSEQ multiplex PCR assay. Drawn from immuneACCESS, this table holds only the in-frame rearrangements with V and J called that TCRdb kept. Clones are partly lost; checked studies trace under half to an unresolved V gene and leave the rest unexplained. The sample profile shows around 160,000 clones; 94% of them were found once. Jointly, the top ten make up roughly 5.6% of the sample. The label giving this sample's time point can be read as: about 28 days (+/-7) after the second vaccine dose. The sample here was peripheral blood, taken 28 days after the second AZD1222 dose. The origin of the receptors is an adult who received the AZD1222 COVID-19 vaccine.

This clone was recorded only once. The J gene is TRBJ2-5, the V gene TRBV11-2; 9 nucleotides line up with TRBD2. CDR3 size: 15 residues. J gave up 5 bases and V 1 base, and 5 bases lay outside the gene matches. Germline values: CDR1 SGHAT, CDR2 FQNNGV. The CDR3 reads CASSLAGLAGETQYF. CDR3 nucleotide sequence: TGTGCCAGCAGCTTAGCGGGACTAGCCGGCGAGACCCAGTACTTC. Full variable domain (missing parts from reference TRBV11-2 and TRBJ2-5): EAGVAQSPRYKIIEKRQSVAFWCNPISGHATLYWYQQILGQGPKLLIQFQNNGVVDDSQLPKDRFSAERLKGVDSTLKIQPAKLEDSAVYLCASSLAGLAGETQYFGPGTRLLVL.

This clone was seen a single time. The V and J genes are TRBV5-8 and TRBJ1-2; tentatively, D is TRBD1 (6 bases). The CDR3 has 12 residues. V dropped 3 bases and J dropped 3 bases, with 6 bases sitting between them. The germline V gene has CDR1 SGHTS and CDR2 YDEGEE. CDR3 coding DNA: TGTGCCAGCAGCTCAGGGGACTATGGCTACACCTTC. It yields the protein CASSSGDYGYTF.

The V and J genes are TRBV29-1 and TRBJ1-2; D not resolved. There are 13 residues in the CDR3. V was clipped by 4 bases and J by 5 bases, with 14 bases between them. Germline CDR1 SQVTM, CDR2 ANQGSEA. CDR3 coding DNA: TGCAGCGTTGCACAGACTCGGGAATATGGCTACACCTTC. Translated, it gives CSVAQTREYGYTF.